This T cell receptor (beta chain) was profiled in a study of beta chain features in type 1 diabetes. This CDR3 spans 13 amino acids. V was clipped by 2 bases and J by 9 bases, with 13 bases between them. Germline CDR1 is SNHLY and CDR2 is FYNNEI. Concerning this clone itself: Its antigen is undetermined.

Expressed TCRB transcripts were sequenced because the entire RNA isolate underwent reverse transcription. Only in-frame clones appear in the TCRdb table, and some are missing; sequencing was by immunoSEQ multiplex PCR. The table lists 600,000 to 700,000 clones, approximately 13% of them singletons, with more than 0.1% in the top ten. Study-level results: High-TCR-expressing cells could be over-represented by cDNA sequencing. It was among patients, rather than healthy donors, that naive, central memory and Treg TCRB repertoires appeared more similar. Patients with Type 1 diabetes showed moderately but significantly shorter TCRB CDR3s in all four CD4+ subsets.

Source material: naive CD4+ T cells from blood. The source is a young man with type 1 diabetes. The chain uses TRBV2 and TRBJ1-2, with a tentative D call TRBD1 (5 bases). The CDR3 coding sequence is TGTGCCAGCAGTGAACAGGGCCAGTGGAGCTACACCTTC. This gives the protein CASSEQGQWSYTF.